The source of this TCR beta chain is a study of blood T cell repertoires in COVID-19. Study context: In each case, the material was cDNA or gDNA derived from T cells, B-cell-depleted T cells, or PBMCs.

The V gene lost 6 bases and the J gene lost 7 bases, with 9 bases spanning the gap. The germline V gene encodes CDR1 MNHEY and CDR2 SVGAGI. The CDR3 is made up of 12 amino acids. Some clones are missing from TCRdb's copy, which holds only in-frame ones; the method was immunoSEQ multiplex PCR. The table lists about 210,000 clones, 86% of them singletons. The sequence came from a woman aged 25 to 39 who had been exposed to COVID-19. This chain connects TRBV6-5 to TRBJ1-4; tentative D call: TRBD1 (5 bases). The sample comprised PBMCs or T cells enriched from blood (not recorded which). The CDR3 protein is CASRGAGEKLFF. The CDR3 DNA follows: TGTGCCAGCAGAGGGGCAGGTGAAAAACTGTTTTTT.